This T cell receptor (beta chain) originates from a study of tumor and adjacent non-tumor tissue in lung cancer. A modified ARM-PCR protocol with three rounds of nested PCR amplified TCRbeta. TCRdb used MiXCR to reprocess the multiplex PCR reads, holding one entry per CDR3 protein. This sample has 120,000 to 150,000 distinct CDR3 sequences, with approximately 72% found just once. RNA was extracted from bulk tissue without any cell sorting. Notes on this clonotype: With a much larger clone just one base away, this may be a read error.

Looked up from germline, CDR1 is DFQATT and CDR2 is SNEGSKA (reference sequence). The CDR3 is 14 residues long. V shed 8 bases, J shed 4 bases, and the junction held 11 bases outside the gene matches. Sequenced: lung tumor tissue. This clonotype originated in a man between 60 and 75 years old with small cell lung cancer. The chain joins TRBV20-1 to TRBJ1-2, with TRBD1 identical over 9 bases. The CDR3 sequence is CSTPDPGQGYGYTF. The CDR3 DNA follows: TGCAGTACTCCCGATCCGGGACAGGGCTATGGCTACACCTTC.